This passage covers 20 T cell receptor beta chains from one sample sequenced in a study of T cell responses to AZD1222 COVID-19 vaccine. Repertoires were generated with immunoSEQ multiplex PCR, while TCRdb's copy carries only in-frame clones and drops some. The sample includes about 150,000 clones, around nine tenths of them seen just once. Sequencing was performed on peripheral blood, taken on day 0 of AZD1222 vaccination. The receptor set was obtained from an adult in good health.

The chain employs TRBV29-1 and TRBJ1-3, with D uncertain. Germline V CDR1 and CDR2: SQVTM, ANQGSEA. This CDR3 has 16 residues. The germline V and J ends were trimmed by 4 bases and 0 bases, with 16 bases remaining between them. Here the CDR3 reads CSVVSGGNPSGNTIYF. CDR3 DNA sequence: TGCAGCGTTGTTTCGGGCGGCAACCCCTCTGGAAACACCATATATTTT.

This chain's CDR3 is CASSLGTKGTEAFF. The CDR3 DNA reads TGCGCCAGCAGCTTGGGAACAAAAGGCACTGAAGCTTTCTTT. The rearrangement links TRBV5-1 to TRBJ1-1, with D hard to call. The CDR3 is made up of 14 amino acids. The germline V and J ends were trimmed by 0 bases and 4 bases, with 10 bases remaining between them. Germline values: CDR1 SGHRS, CDR2 YFSETQ. The variable domain in full, with the rest retrieved from reference TRBV5-1 and TRBJ1-1, is KAGVTQTPRYLIKTRGQQVTLSCSPISGHRSVSWYQQTPGQGLQFLFEYFSETQRNKGNFPGRFSGRQFSNSRSEMNVSTLELGDSALYLCASSLGTKGTEAFFGQGTRLTVV.

The rearrangement links TRBV27 to TRBJ1-3; D gene uncertain. Germline values: CDR1 MNHEY, CDR2 SMNVEV (reference sequence). This CDR3 has 14 amino acids. V lost 5 bases to trimming and J lost 4 bases, with 12 bases between them. DNA for the CDR3: TGTGCCAGCAGTCCCCGGGGAAGCGGAAACACCATATATTTT. Amino acids: CASSPRGSGNTIYF.

V and J are TRBV2 and TRBJ1-1, with a weak D call TRBD1 (5 bases). Germline V lookup: CDR1 SNHLY, CDR2 FYNNEI. Trimming stripped 2 bases from V and 4 bases from J, with 8 bases between. The CDR3 loop spans 13 amino acids. The CDR3 reads CASSESGRTEAFF. In DNA, the CDR3 is TGTGCCAGCAGTGAATCGGGACGCACTGAAGCTTTCTTT. The variable domain in full, completed from reference TRBV2 and TRBJ1-1, reads EPEVTQTPSHQVTQMGQEVILRCVPISNHLYFYWYRQILGQKVEFLVSFYNNEISEKSEIFDDQFSVERPDGSNFTLKIRSTKLEDSAMYFCASSESGRTEAFFGQGTRLTVV.

A single count supports this clone. The chain employs TRBV2 and TRBJ1-5; 7 nucleotides agree with TRBD1. The V segment lost 1 base and the J segment 0 bases; nucleotides outside the gene matches: 3. Germline values: CDR1 SNHLY, CDR2 FYNNEI. CDR3 size: 16 residues. The CDR3 DNA sequence: TGTGCCAGCAGTGAAGGCGGGACAGTTAGCAATCAGCCCCAGCATTTT. As protein: CASSEGGTVSNQPQHF.

This clone was detected once. This chain connects TRBV18 to TRBJ2-1; 14 nucleotides align to TRBD2. This CDR3 has 16 residues. Trimming cost V 6 bases and J 4 bases; bases outside gene matches: 5. CDR1 is KGHSH and CDR2 is LQKENI in the germline V gene. The CDR3 loop is CASSLRTSGRYNEQFF. In DNA, the CDR3 is TGTGCCAGCTCCCTTCGGACTAGCGGGAGGTACAATGAGCAGTTCTTC.

This chain uses TRBV24-1 with TRBJ2-1; possibly TRBD1 or TRBD2 for D (6 bases each). CDR3 length equals 15 residues. V was clipped by 9 bases and J by 8 bases, with 22 bases between them. Germline assignment: CDR1 KGHDR and CDR2 SFDVKD. CDR3 in amino acids: CATRKRGVSVHEQFF. The DNA of the CDR3 is TGTGCCACCCGAAAGAGGGGGGTTAGCGTTCATGAGCAGTTCTTC.

This sequence joins TRBV6-1 and TRBJ1-1; tentative D call: TRBD1 (6 bases). The V end lost 0 bases, the J end lost 1 base, and 9 bases lay between the germline ends. The length of the CDR3 is 15 residues. The germline V gene encodes CDR1 MNHNS and CDR2 SASEGT. The CDR3 DNA sequence: TGTGCCAGCAGTGAAGCAGCGACAGGGAACACTGAAGCTTTCTTT. Translating it yields CASSEAATGNTEAFF.

The chain combines TRBV24-1 with TRBJ2-1, with 12 bases lining up with TRBD2. The CDR3 contains 15 residues. CDR1 KGHDR and CDR2 SFDVKD come from the germline V gene. Trimming removed 4 bases from V and 10 bases from J; junction bases left unmatched: 7. The CDR3 DNA reads TGTGCCACCAGTGACCGGACTAGCGGGAAGGGAGAGCAGTTCTTC. Protein product: CATSDRTSGKGEQFF.

This chain links TRBV5-1 with TRBJ2-7, with D possibly matching TRBD1 (7 bases). The germline V and J ends were trimmed by 2 bases and 7 bases, with 10 bases remaining between them. The CDR3 contains 12 residues. Per germline, CDR1 SGHRS and CDR2 YFSETQ. The CDR3 bases are TGCGCCAGCAGCTTTCAGGGGGGAGAGCAGTACTTC. Translated: CASSFQGGEQYF.

V and J are TRBV2 and TRBJ1-2; weak D call: TRBD1 (5 bases). CDR3 size: 14 residues. CDR1 is SNHLY, CDR2 FYNNEI, per germline. With 3 bases removed from V and 6 bases from J, the gap between germline ends came to 14 bases. The CDR3 sequence is CASSEGRATHGYTF. The CDR3 DNA reads as TGTGCCAGCAGTGAGGGCAGGGCGACTCATGGCTACACCTTC.

The chain has TRBV27 and TRBJ1-2; 11 bases are shared with TRBD1. This CDR3 contains 16 residues. The ends lost 5 bases at V and 2 bases at J; junction bases unmatched: 7. Germline CDR1 and CDR2: MNHEY and SMNVEV (reference sequence). The CDR3 protein is CASSPRTGGANYGYTF. DNA of the CDR3: TGTGCCAGCAGTCCCCGGACAGGGGGCGCGAACTATGGCTACACCTTC.

The chain recombines TRBV24-1 with TRBJ1-1; D is undetermined. V dropped 1 base and J dropped 1 base, with 3 bases sitting between them. Germline CDR1 is KGHDR and CDR2 is SFDVKD. This CDR3 comprises 13 residues. CDR3 nucleotide sequence: TGTGCCACCAGTGATTTTCAGAACACTGAAGCTTTCTTT. The encoded protein is CATSDFQNTEAFF.

This chain uses TRBV7-9 with TRBJ2-7, with D perhaps TRBD2 (6 bases). CDR1 is SEHNR, CDR2 FQNEAQ, per germline (reference sequence). The V end was cut by 7 bases, the J end by 0 bases, with 13 bases between. The CDR3 is made up of 14 amino acids. The CDR3 region has the DNA TGTGCCAGCAAACCCGGGACTCACTCCTACGAGCAGTACTTC. This translates into CASKPGTHSYEQYF.

The CDR3 sequence: CASSLWVGTEAFF. The CDR3 DNA is TGTGCCAGCAGCTTATGGGTTGGCACTGAAGCTTTCTTT. V usage is TRBV7-8 and J usage is TRBJ1-1; D is uncertain. Germline CDR1 SGHVS, CDR2 FQNEAQ. The V end lost 2 bases, the J end lost 4 bases, and 8 bases lay between the germline ends. The CDR3 runs to 13 residues.

This clone has only one observation. The chain recombines TRBV7-9 with TRBJ2-7, with D hard to call. Trimming took 5 bases from V and 7 from J, leaving 9 bases between them. The CDR3 has 11 residues. Germline CDR1 reads SEHNR; CDR2 reads FQNEAQ (reference sequence). The CDR3 is CASSPSNEQYF. The CDR3 nucleotides read TGTGCCAGCAGCCCGAGTAATGAGCAGTACTTC.

This rearrangement joins TRBV12-3 or TRBV12-4 to TRBJ2-7; TRBD2 agrees at 7 bases. Trimming took 3 bases from V and 7 from J; bases not matched to a gene: 6. This CDR3 has 13 residues. For the CDR3, the DNA is TGTGCCAGCAGTTTGGGGGGGATTAGGGAGCAGTACTTC. This sequence encodes CASSLGGIREQYF.

The chain employs TRBV6-5 and TRBJ2-3; maybe TRBD2 (5 bases). V was pared by 0 bases and J by 2 bases, with 6 bases between. The CDR3 is made up of 14 amino acids. Per the germline V gene, CDR1 is MNHEY and CDR2 is SVGAGI. The chain's CDR3 is CASSYSGDTDTQYF. The CDR3 DNA reads TGTGCCAGCAGTTACTCGGGAGACACAGATACGCAGTATTTT.

The rearrangement uses TRBV5-1 and TRBJ2-7; possible D gene TRBD2, 5 bases. Germline V CDR1 and CDR2: SGHRS, YFSETQ. The ends were cut back, 5 bases at V and 1 base at J, with 16 bases in the middle. The CDR3 covers 15 residues. CDR3 nucleotides: TGCGCCAGCAGATATAGCGAGAGCTATTCCTACGAGCAGTACTTC. Amino acid sequence: CASRYSESYSYEQYF.

The J gene is TRBJ2-1, the V gene TRBV5-1, with 12 nucleotides matching TRBD2. J lost 9 bases, V lost 2 bases, and 9 bases had no gene match. Germline V lookup: CDR1 SGHRS, CDR2 YFSETQ. This CDR3 comprises 16 residues. The DNA of the CDR3 is TGCGCCAGCAGCTTTTCTAGCGGGGGGGCTGTCGGTGAGCAGTTCTTC. The encoded protein is CASSFSSGGAVGEQFF.